Presented here are 20 T cell receptor beta chains from one specimen sequenced in a study of T cells after yellow fever vaccination. TCRdb independently ran MiXCR on the 5' RACE reads; one entry per CDR3 protein. The sample includes under 400,000 distinct CDR3 sequences, roughly 12% of them seen just once. The specimen comprised PBMCs, sampled on the day of the first yellow fever vaccination. Receptors originate from a man aged 18 to 30 who received the YFV17D yellow fever vaccine.

This clonotype was seen repeatedly, ten times or more. V is TRBV5-1 and J is TRBJ2-7; D uncertain. V lost 0 bases and J lost 3, with 13 bases in between. CDR3 size: 15 residues. The germline CDR1 and CDR2 sequences are SGHRS and YFSETQ. The DNA of the CDR3 is TGCGCCAGCAGCTTGGCCATACTGACGGACTACGAGCAGTACTTC. Translating gives CASSLAILTDYEQYF.

This clonotype was detected a few times. The chain carries TRBV18 and TRBJ1-3, with D uncertain. V lost 8 bases and J lost 4, with 12 bases in between. Germline values: CDR1 KGHSH, CDR2 LQKENI. This CDR3 comprises 13 residues. The CDR3 sequence: CASNLSGGNTIYF. The CDR3 DNA sequence: TGTGCCAGCAACCTGTCGGGAGGAAACACCATATATTTT.

This clonotype was counted many times. The chain couples TRBV20-1 to TRBJ2-3, with 8 nucleotides matching TRBD2. V shed 6 bases and J 0 bases; nucleotides not matched to a gene: 8. The CDR3 extends over 15 amino acids. The germline V gene has CDR1 DFQATT and CDR2 SNEGSKA (reference sequence). CDR3 DNA: TGCAGTGCGCCGCGGGGGGATGAAAGCACAGATACGCAGTATTTT. This encodes CSAPRGDESTDTQYF.

Only a few counts were recorded for this clonotype. V and J are TRBV12-3 or TRBV12-4 and TRBJ2-5; tentatively, D is TRBD2 (6 bases). This CDR3 is built from 13 residues. Trimming took 7 bases from V and 4 from J, leaving 13 bases between them. CDR3 DNA: TGTGCCAGCACCGGCCTGGGACTAGAGACCCAGTACTTC. Its protein is CASTGLGLETQYF.

In this sample, this clonotype turned up a few times. V and J are TRBV19 and TRBJ1-4; 7 positions match TRBD1. Trimming cost V 4 bases and J 4 bases; bases outside gene matches: 6. CDR1 and CDR2 from the germline V gene are LNHDA and SQIVND (reference sequence). This CDR3 has 15 residues. The CDR3 protein is CASSKTGIFNEKLFF. The CDR3 coding sequence is TGTGCCAGTAGTAAGACAGGGATCTTTAATGAAAAACTGTTTTTT. The whole variable domain, remainder taken from reference TRBV19 and TRBJ1-4, is DGGITQSPKYLFRKEGQNVTLSCEQNLNHDAMYWYRQDPGQGLRLIYYSQIVNDFQKGDIAEGYSVSREKKESFPLTVTSAQKNPTAFYLCASSKTGIFNEKLFFGSGTQLSVL.

J is TRBJ2-3 and V is TRBV7-2; the D gene is possibly TRBD2 (7 bases). From germline, CDR1 is SGHTA and CDR2 FQGNSA. This CDR3 spans 14 amino acids. V was clipped by 0 bases and J by 7 bases, with 11 bases between them. CDR3 residues: CASSLAGGQNTQYF. The CDR3 bases are TGTGCCAGCAGCTTAGCGGGGGGGCAAAATACGCAGTATTTT.

The rearrangement joins TRBV6-1 to TRBJ1-2; no firm D call. CDR3 length: 15 amino acids. The germline gives CDR1 MNHNS, CDR2 SASEGT. Deletions cut 6 bases from V and 6 bases from J, with 20 bases between. The CDR3 bases are TGTGCCAGCAGCTGGGATGGTGTATCATATAATGGCTACACCTTC. Residues: CASSWDGVSYNGYTF.

The chain uses TRBV5-1 and TRBJ1-5, with D uncertain. Germline CDR1 and CDR2: SGHRS and YFSETQ. The CDR3 length is 14 residues. Trimming removed 5 bases at V and 2 bases at J, with 11 bases between. CDR3 DNA sequence: TGCGCCAGCAGGCCAGATCTGGGCAATCAGCCCCAGCATTTT. Translated, it gives CASRPDLGNQPQHF.

This clonotype was counted at least ten times. This rearrangement joins TRBV15 to TRBJ2-2, with TRBD2 matching over 9 bases. This CDR3 spans 16 amino acids. V gave up 3 bases and J gave up 4 bases; unmatched junction bases: 6. Germline V lookup: CDR1 LNHNV, CDR2 YYDKDF (reference sequence). The CDR3 sequence: CATSSPGLAGTGELFF. In DNA form, the CDR3 reads TGTGCCACCAGCAGCCCGGGACTAGCAGGCACCGGGGAGCTGTTTTTT. The variable domain in full, with the rest retrieved from reference TRBV15 and TRBJ2-2, is DAMVIQNPRYQVTQFGKPVTLSCSQTLNHNVMYWYQQKSSQAPKLLFHYYDKDFNNEADTPDNFQSRRPNTSFCFLDIRSPGLGDTAMYLCATSSPGLAGTGELFFGEGSRLTVL.

V usage is TRBV5-6 and J usage is TRBJ2-3; 14 bases align to TRBD2. From germline, CDR1 is SGHDT and CDR2 YYEEEE. CDR3 size: 17 residues. Losses at the gene ends were 2 bases for V and 5 bases for J; bases not matched to a gene: 7. The CDR3 loop is CASSFPGLAGGKDTQYF. CDR3 coding DNA: TGTGCCAGCAGCTTTCCTGGACTAGCGGGGGGTAAAGATACGCAGTATTTT.

The chain joins TRBV27 to TRBJ2-7; 8 positions agree with TRBD1. CDR1 and CDR2 (germline): MNHEY, SMNVEV (reference sequence). V trimming: 7 bases; J trimming: 4 bases; junction bases outside the gene matches: 9. CDR3 length equals 14 residues. CDR3 bases: TGTGCCAGCACCCCCGGACAGGGCTTTTACGAGCAGTACTTC. Encoded protein: CASTPGQGFYEQYF.

The sample holds a few counts of this clonotype. CDR3 loop: CASSRGGFPGGELFF. The CDR3 nucleotides are TGTGCCAGCAGCAGGGGGGGGTTTCCAGGCGGGGAGCTGTTTTTT. The V gene is TRBV28, the J gene TRBJ2-2; D is possibly TRBD1 or TRBD2 (7 bases each). The V gene lost 6 bases and the J gene lost 7 bases, with 18 bases spanning the gap. The CDR3 is 15 amino acids. Germline CDR1 MDHEN, CDR2 SYDVKM.

The J gene is TRBJ2-7, the V gene TRBV18, with TRBD1 identical over 11 bases. Germline CDR1 is KGHSH and CDR2 is LQKENI. CDR3 length: 14 amino acids. J lost 5 bases, V lost 6 bases, and 6 bases had no gene match. The CDR3 region is CASSRGQGADEQYF. CDR3 nucleotides: TGTGCCAGCTCCCGAGGACAGGGGGCAGACGAGCAGTACTTC.

This sequence joins TRBV5-1 and TRBJ2-1, with TRBD2 matching 7 bases. With V trimmed by 1 base and J by 2 bases, 3 bases remained unmatched. The CDR3 loop spans 15 amino acids. Germline CDR1 SGHRS, CDR2 YFSETQ. In DNA form, the CDR3 reads TGCGCCAGCAGCTTGCAAGCGGGGCCCTACAATGAGCAGTTCTTC. Translating it yields CASSLQAGPYNEQFF.

This clonotype was found many times. The chain is built from TRBV15 and TRBJ1-3; D remains ambiguous. Germline CDR1 reads LNHNV; CDR2 reads YYDKDF (reference sequence). CDR3 length: 15 residues. Deletions cut 0 bases from V and 2 bases from J, with 8 bases between. CDR3 DNA sequence: TGTGCCACCAGCAGAGATGCGGGCCCTGGAAACACCATATATTTT. It specifies CATSRDAGPGNTIYF. The whole variable domain, filled in from reference TRBV15 and TRBJ1-3, reads DAMVIQNPRYQVTQFGKPVTLSCSQTLNHNVMYWYQQKSSQAPKLLFHYYDKDFNNEADTPDNFQSRRPNTSFCFLDIRSPGLGDTAMYLCATSRDAGPGNTIYFGEGSWLTVV.

The chain couples TRBV18 to TRBJ1-5; D possibly corresponds to TRBD1 (5 bases). Per germline, CDR1 KGHSH and CDR2 LQKENI. The CDR3 is 16 residues long. V shed 0 bases and J shed 6 bases, with 15 bases lying between them. CDR3 region: CASSPPGWGEGQPQHF. The CDR3 DNA sequence: TGTGCCAGCTCACCACCGGGGTGGGGCGAGGGTCAGCCCCAGCATTTT.

CDR3 residues: CASSSDPSNQPQHF. CDR3 nucleotides: TGCGCCAGCAGTTCGGACCCTAGCAATCAGCCCCAGCATTTT. The chain has TRBV5-1 and TRBJ1-5; D not certain. The CDR3 is 14 residues long. CDR1 SGHRS and CDR2 YFSETQ come from the germline V gene. Trimming pared 5 bases from V and 0 bases from J, leaving 9 bases between. Filled out from reference TRBV5-1 and TRBJ1-5, the complete variable domain reads KAGVTQTPRYLIKTRGQQVTLSCSPISGHRSVSWYQQTPGQGLQFLFEYFSETQRNKGNFPGRFSGRQFSNSRSEMNVSTLELGDSALYLCASSSDPSNQPQHFGDGTRLSIL.

The table lists this clonotype with a few counts. The V gene is TRBV2, the J gene TRBJ2-1; 7 bases match TRBD2. Germline assignment: CDR1 SNHLY and CDR2 FYNNEI. V was pared by 2 bases and J by 9 bases, with 7 bases of the junction left unmatched. CDR3 size: 14 residues. CDR3 loop: CASSETGSGGEQFF. In DNA form, the CDR3 reads TGTGCCAGCAGTGAAACAGGCTCGGGGGGTGAGCAGTTCTTC.

This clonotype was recorded at least ten times. The V call is TRBV10-3, the J call TRBJ1-1, with TRBD1 identical over 8 bases. Germline CDR1 ENHRY, CDR2 SYGVKD. This CDR3 is 13 amino acids long. The V and J ends lost 10 bases and 1 base, in that order; junction bases with no gene match: 5. The CDR3 DNA sequence: TGTGCCACAAAAACAGGGGGGAACACTGAAGCTTTCTTT. Amino acid sequence: CATKTGGNTEAFF.

The table lists this clonotype with a few counts. The chain uses TRBV7-3 and TRBJ2-5; D call uncertain. The CDR3 spans 16 residues. CDR1 is SGHTA, CDR2 FQGTGA, per germline. V was clipped by 3 bases and J by 5 bases, with 19 bases between them. This chain's CDR3 is CASSLFGPILGETQYF. CDR3 nucleotides: TGTGCCAGCAGCTTGTTCGGGCCCATCCTGGGGGAGACCCAGTACTTC.